A single TCR beta chain is shown here with its context. In the authors' methods: Amplified reference gene primers provided the basis for estimating nucleated cell counts. TCRdb's table, derived via immunoSEQ multiplex PCR, lists solely in-frame clones and lacks some. V and J calls and clone size are those listed in that table; D and trimming were worked out from the DNA. The sample consists of just under 80,000 clones, around four fifths of them appearing once. Looked up from germline, CDR1 is SGHNT and CDR2 is YYREEE (reference sequence). This CDR3 comprises 16 residues. Trimming removed 0 bases from V and 5 bases from J, with 15 bases in between. The record originates from a study of blood T cell repertoires in COVID-19. Study-wide background: COVID-19 samples from acute and convalescent phases originated in the United States, Italy and Spain. T cells, B-cell-depleted T cells, or PBMCs provided the cDNA or gDNA that served as material.

The TCR sequence derives from a human donor in a cohort sampled during active COVID-19. V is TRBV5-4 and J is TRBJ2-1; maybe TRBD1 (5 bases). Material: peripheral blood. The chain's CDR3 is CASSLGGLGRNNEQFF. The CDR3 DNA is TGTGCCAGCAGCTTGGGGGGCCTGGGGCGGAACAATGAGCAGTTCTTC.